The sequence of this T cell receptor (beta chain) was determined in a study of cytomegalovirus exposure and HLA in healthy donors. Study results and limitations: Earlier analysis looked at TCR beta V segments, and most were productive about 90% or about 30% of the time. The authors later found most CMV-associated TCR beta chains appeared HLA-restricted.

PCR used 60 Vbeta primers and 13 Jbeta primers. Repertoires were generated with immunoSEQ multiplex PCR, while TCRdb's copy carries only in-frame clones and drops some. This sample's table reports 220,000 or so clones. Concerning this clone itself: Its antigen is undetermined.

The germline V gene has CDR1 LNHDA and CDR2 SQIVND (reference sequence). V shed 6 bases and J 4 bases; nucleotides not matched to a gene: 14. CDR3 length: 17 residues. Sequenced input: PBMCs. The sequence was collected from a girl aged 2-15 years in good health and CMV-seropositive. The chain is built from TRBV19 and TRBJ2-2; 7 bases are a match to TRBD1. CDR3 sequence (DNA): TGTGCCAGTAGCGCCTCGAAGAGGACAGGAAGCACCGGGGAGCTGTTTTTT. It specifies CASSASKRTGSTGELFF.